The 10 T cell receptor beta chains below were found in one sample sequenced in a study of T cell responses to AZD1222 COVID-19 vaccine. The table came from immunoSEQ multiplex PCR; TCRdb's copy has only in-frame clones and leaves some out. The data contain around 140,000 clones, almost 85% of them singletons. Sequences were derived from peripheral blood, sampled 28 days after the second dose of the MenACWY control vaccine. These receptors originate from an adult who received the MenACWY meningococcal vaccine as a control.

V gene TRBV7-2 combines with J gene TRBJ2-3; the match to TRBD1 covers 7 bases. With 5 bases clipped from V and 5 bases from J, the junction kept 13 bases outside the gene matches. CDR1 and CDR2 (germline): SGHTA, FQGNSA. The CDR3 runs to 16 residues. CDR3 DNA: TGTGCCAGCAGCCATAGCCTACAGGGGAGAGAAGATACGCAGTATTTT. Translated: CASSHSLQGREDTQYF.

The chain combines TRBV19 with TRBJ2-2, with TRBD1 matching over 9 bases. Germline V lookup: CDR1 LNHDA, CDR2 SQIVND (reference sequence). The CDR3 extends over 16 amino acids. Germline trimming cut 5 bases from V and 5 bases from J; bases unmatched to any gene: 9. CDR3 in amino acids: CASSLSTGGSTGELFF. CDR3 nucleotide sequence: TGTGCCAGTAGTCTTTCGACAGGGGGGTCAACCGGGGAGCTGTTTTTT.

This clone was seen repeatedly, ten times or more. The rearrangement joins TRBV5-1 to TRBJ1-3, with D possibly TRBD1 on 6 matching bases. The CDR3 spans 13 residues. V was shortened by 6 bases and J by 6 bases, with 13 bases between the two germline ends. Germline V gene lookup returns CDR1 SGHRS and CDR2 YFSETQ. In nucleotides, the CDR3 is TGCGCCAGCAAGGGCCCGGGGGCAAACACCATATATTTT. It translates to CASKGPGANTIYF.

The rearrangement uses TRBV18 and TRBJ1-5; 9 positions match TRBD1. The CDR3 contains 15 residues. Germline assignment: CDR1 KGHSH and CDR2 LQKENI. Trimming at V came to 6 bases and at J to 6 bases, leaving 9 bases not matched to a gene. CDR3 loop: CASSPQGQGSQPQHF. In DNA, the CDR3 is TGTGCCAGCTCCCCTCAAGGACAGGGGAGTCAGCCCCAGCATTTT.

This rearrangement joins TRBV25-1 to TRBJ2-7; the D gene is possibly TRBD2 (5 bases). There are 13 residues in the CDR3. Per germline, CDR1 MGHDK and CDR2 SYGVNS. Trimming shortened V by 7 bases and J by 4 bases, and 14 bases separated the two germline ends. The CDR3 region has the DNA TGTGCCAGCAAGACGGAGGTACTATACGAGCAGTACGTC. As protein: CASKTEVLYEQYV.

This chain uses TRBV9 with TRBJ2-2; D is undetermined. V shed 0 bases and J shed 4 bases, with 16 bases lying between them. Germline V lookup: CDR1 SGDLS, CDR2 YYNGEE. The CDR3 extends over 17 amino acids. DNA of the CDR3: TGTGCCAGCAGCGTAGACGTGGGCCACGACGGCACCGGGGAGCTGTTTTTT. Encoded protein: CASSVDVGHDGTGELFF. Using reference TRBV9 and TRBJ2-2 for the parts outside the CDR3, the full variable domain is DSGVTQTPKHLITATGQRVTLRCSPRSGDLSVYWYQQSLDQGLQFLIQYYNGEERAKGNILERFSAQQFPDLHSELNLSSLELGDSALYFCASSVDVGHDGTGELFFGEGSRLTVL.

This chain joins TRBV19 and TRBJ1-1; unclear D gene. The CDR3 totals 14 residues. Trimming removed 5 bases at V and 2 bases at J, with 12 bases between. Per germline, CDR1 LNHDA and CDR2 SQIVND (reference sequence). The CDR3 sequence is CASSSSTRNTEAFF. In DNA form, the CDR3 reads TGTGCCAGTAGTTCCTCGACAAGAAACACTGAAGCTTTCTTT.

This clone was seen ten or more times. The chain links TRBV2 to TRBJ1-1, with TRBD1 matching 9 bases. CDR3 length: 14 amino acids. V was clipped by 7 bases and J by 4 bases; unmatched bases: 7. CDR1 SNHLY and CDR2 FYNNEI come from the germline V gene. The CDR3 loop reads CASTLQGAVTEAFF. The CDR3, as DNA: TGTGCCAGCACTTTACAGGGGGCGGTCACTGAAGCTTTCTTT.

V usage is TRBV12-3 or TRBV12-4 and J usage is TRBJ1-3; D gene ambiguous. V lost 3 bases, J lost 5 bases, and 2 bases lay in between. The CDR3 loop spans 11 amino acids. DNA of the CDR3: TGTGCCAGCAGTTTGAGAAACACCATATATTTT. The encoded protein is CASSLRNTIYF.

The J gene is TRBJ1-3, the V gene TRBV11-2; a weak D match, TRBD1 (5 bases). The CDR3 loop spans 16 amino acids. Per germline, CDR1 SGHAT and CDR2 FQNNGV. The germline V and J ends were trimmed by 1 base and 0 bases, with 10 bases remaining between them. CDR3 DNA sequence: TGTGCCAGCAGCTTAGGCGACAGCCTCTCTGGAAACACCATATATTTT. Translated, it gives CASSLGDSLSGNTIYF. The full variable domain, rest sourced from reference TRBV11-2 and TRBJ1-3, is EAGVAQSPRYKIIEKRQSVAFWCNPISGHATLYWYQQILGQGPKLLIQFQNNGVVDDSQLPKDRFSAERLKGVDSTLKIQPAKLEDSAVYLCASSLGDSLSGNTIYFGEGSWLTVV.